These 5 T cell receptor beta chains originate from one sample sequenced in a study of shared clonotypes between healthy human individuals. Libraries were prepared by immunoSEQ multiplex PCR; TCRdb keeps only in-frame clonotypes and omits some of them. This sample has about 2.3 million clones; around 92% occur once, and the top ten carry roughly 0.34%. Sequencing was carried out using naive CD4+ T cells from PBMCs. Subset described: CD45RA+ positively selected. These receptors came from a man aged 18-30 years in good health. Some clones in this sample may be carry-over from other donors' samples.

The chain couples TRBV28 to TRBJ2-1; TRBD1 is a possible D gene (6 bases). Trimming stripped 3 bases from V and 1 base from J, with 16 bases between. The CDR3 spans 17 residues. In germline, CDR1 is MDHEN, CDR2 SYDVKM. For the CDR3, the DNA is TGTGCCAGCAGTTTTCTGCAGGGGCTGCGGTCCTACAATGAGCAGTTCTTC. It codes for CASSFLQGLRSYNEQFF.

The genes are TRBV5-1 and TRBJ2-2; 11 bases map to TRBD2. CDR1 and CDR2 from the germline V gene are SGHRS and YFSETQ. The CDR3 has 17 residues. J lost 0 bases, V lost 4 bases, and 5 bases had no gene match. The CDR3 DNA follows: TGCGCCAGCAGCAAGATAGCGGGAGGGTCGAACACCGGGGAGCTGTTTTTT. This codes for CASSKIAGGSNTGELFF.

J is TRBJ2-3 and V is TRBV29-1; TRBD1 agrees at 8 bases. V gave up 5 bases and J gave up 6 bases; unmatched junction bases: 10. The CDR3 has 14 amino acids. Germline V CDR1 and CDR2: SQVTM, ANQGSEA. Written as DNA, the CDR3 is TGCAGCGTTTCGCCGGGACAGGAGGGGGATACGCAGTATTTT. Translating it yields CSVSPGQEGDTQYF.

The chain carries TRBV11-3 and TRBJ2-1; 8 nucleotides agree with TRBD2. After removal of 2 bases from V and 8 bases from J, the junction contained 2 bases not matched to a gene. Germline CDR1 and CDR2: SGHNT and YENEEA. CDR3 length: 13 residues. This CDR3 is CASSLLLADEQFF. The CDR3 DNA follows: TGTGCCAGCAGCTTATTACTAGCGGATGAGCAGTTCTTC.

The V and J genes are TRBV4-2 and TRBJ2-7, with 10 bases that match TRBD2. Germline CDR1 LGHNA, CDR2 YNFKEQ. The CDR3 has 15 amino acids. J lost 6 bases, V lost 0 bases, and 5 bases had no gene match. CDR3 nucleotides: TGTGCCAGCAGCCAAGAACGGCCTAGCGGGAGCGAGCAGTACTTC. Translation gives CASSQERPSGSEQYF.